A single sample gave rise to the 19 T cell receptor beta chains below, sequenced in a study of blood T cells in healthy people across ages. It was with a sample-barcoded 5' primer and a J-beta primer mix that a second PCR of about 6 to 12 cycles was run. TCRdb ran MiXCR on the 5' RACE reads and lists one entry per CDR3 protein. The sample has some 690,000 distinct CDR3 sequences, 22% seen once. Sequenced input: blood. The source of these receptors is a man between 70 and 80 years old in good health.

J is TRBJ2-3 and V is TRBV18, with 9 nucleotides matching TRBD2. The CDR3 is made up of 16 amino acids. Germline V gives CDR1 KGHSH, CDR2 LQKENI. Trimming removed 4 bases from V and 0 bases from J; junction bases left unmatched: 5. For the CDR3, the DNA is TGTGCCAGCTCACGAGGAGCGGGGGGTAGCACAGATACGCAGTATTTT. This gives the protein CASSRGAGGSTDTQYF.

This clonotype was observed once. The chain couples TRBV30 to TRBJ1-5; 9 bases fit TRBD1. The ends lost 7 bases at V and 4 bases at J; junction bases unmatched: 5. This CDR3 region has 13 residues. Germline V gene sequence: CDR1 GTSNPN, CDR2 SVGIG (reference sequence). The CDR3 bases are TGTGCCTTGGGACAGGGCGGGAATCAGCCCCAGCATTTT. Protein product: CALGQGGNQPQHF.

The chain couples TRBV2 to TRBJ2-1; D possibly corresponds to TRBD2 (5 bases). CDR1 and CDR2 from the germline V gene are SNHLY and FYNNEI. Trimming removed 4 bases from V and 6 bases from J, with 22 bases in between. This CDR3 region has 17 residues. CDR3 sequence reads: CASSGESETFSGNEQFF. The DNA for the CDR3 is TGTGCCAGCAGTGGGGAGAGCGAGACATTCTCAGGCAATGAGCAGTTCTTC.

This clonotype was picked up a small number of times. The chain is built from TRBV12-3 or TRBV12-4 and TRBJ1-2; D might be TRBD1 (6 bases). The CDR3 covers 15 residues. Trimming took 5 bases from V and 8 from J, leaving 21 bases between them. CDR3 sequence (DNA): TGTGCCAGCAGTCCGCATCAGGGGTCGCGTCTAGGCTACACCTTC. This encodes CASSPHQGSRLGYTF.

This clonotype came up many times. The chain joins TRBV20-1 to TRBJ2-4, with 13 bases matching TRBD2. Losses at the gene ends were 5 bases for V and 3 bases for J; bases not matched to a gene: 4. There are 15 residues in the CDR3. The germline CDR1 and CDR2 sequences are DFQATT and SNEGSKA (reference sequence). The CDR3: CSAPLAGGIKNIQYF. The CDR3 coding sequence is TGCAGTGCTCCACTAGCGGGAGGGATCAAAAACATTCAGTACTTC.

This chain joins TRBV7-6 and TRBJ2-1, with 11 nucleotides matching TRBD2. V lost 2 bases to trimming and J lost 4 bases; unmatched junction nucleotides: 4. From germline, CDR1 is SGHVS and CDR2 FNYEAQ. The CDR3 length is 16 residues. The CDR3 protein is CASSLFTSGGYNEQFF. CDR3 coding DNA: TGTGCCAGCAGCTTATTTACTAGCGGGGGTTACAATGAGCAGTTCTTC.

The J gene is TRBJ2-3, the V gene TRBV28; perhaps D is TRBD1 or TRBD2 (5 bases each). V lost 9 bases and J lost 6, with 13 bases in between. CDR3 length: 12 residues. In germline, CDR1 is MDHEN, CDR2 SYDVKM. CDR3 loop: CASTSEGDTQYF. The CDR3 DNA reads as TGTGCCAGTACTTCAGAGGGGGATACGCAGTATTTT.

CDR3 in amino acids: CASSSPIGTNEKLFF. In DNA, the CDR3 is TGTGCCAGCAGCTCCCCGATAGGGACTAATGAAAAACTGTTTTTT. The genes are TRBV7-8 and TRBJ1-4; no clear D gene. Germline-derived CDR1 and CDR2 are SGHVS and FQNEAQ. Trimming took 4 bases from V and 2 from J, leaving 11 bases between them. This CDR3 has 15 amino acids.

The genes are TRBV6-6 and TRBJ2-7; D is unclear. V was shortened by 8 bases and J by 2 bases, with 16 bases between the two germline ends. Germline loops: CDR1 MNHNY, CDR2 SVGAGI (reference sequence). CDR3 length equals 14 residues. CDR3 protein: CASSESARTYEQYF. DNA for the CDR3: TGTGCCAGCTCAGAATCGGCGCGAACCTACGAGCAGTACTTC.

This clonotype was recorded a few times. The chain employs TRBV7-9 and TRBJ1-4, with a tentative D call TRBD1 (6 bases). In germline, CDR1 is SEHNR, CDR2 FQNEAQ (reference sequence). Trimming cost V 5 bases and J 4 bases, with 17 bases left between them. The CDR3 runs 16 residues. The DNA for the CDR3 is TGTGCCAGCAGCCCTCTAGGGGGGTCCGGTAATGAAAAACTGTTTTTT. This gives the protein CASSPLGGSGNEKLFF.

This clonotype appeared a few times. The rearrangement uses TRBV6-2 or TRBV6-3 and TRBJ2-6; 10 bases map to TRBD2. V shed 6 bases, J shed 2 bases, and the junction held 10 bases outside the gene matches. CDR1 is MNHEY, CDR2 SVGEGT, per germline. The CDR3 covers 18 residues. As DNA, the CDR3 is TGTGCCAGCAGGGCCTTGACTAGCGGGTTTACTGGGGCCAACGTCCTGACTTTC. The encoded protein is CASRALTSGFTGANVLTF.

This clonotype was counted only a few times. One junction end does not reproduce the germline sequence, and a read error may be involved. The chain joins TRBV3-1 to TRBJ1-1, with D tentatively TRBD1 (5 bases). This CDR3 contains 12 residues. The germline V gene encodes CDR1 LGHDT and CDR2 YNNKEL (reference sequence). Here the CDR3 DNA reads TGCGCCAGCAGCCAGGGCCGAAATGAAGCTTTCTTT. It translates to CASSQGRNEAFF.

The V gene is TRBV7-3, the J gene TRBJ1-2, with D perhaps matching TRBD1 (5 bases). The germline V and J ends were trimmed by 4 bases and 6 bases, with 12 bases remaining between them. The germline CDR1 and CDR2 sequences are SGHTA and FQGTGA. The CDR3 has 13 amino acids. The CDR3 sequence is CASSSQGSHGYTF. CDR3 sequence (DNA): TGTGCCAGCAGCTCTCAGGGATCCCATGGCTACACCTTC. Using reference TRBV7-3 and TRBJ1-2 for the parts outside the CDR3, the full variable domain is GAGVSQTPSNKVTEKGKYVELRCDPISGHTALYWYRQSLGQGPEFLIYFQGTGAADDSGLPNDRFFAVRPEGSVSTLKIQRTERGDSAVYLCASSSQGSHGYTFGSGTRLTVV.

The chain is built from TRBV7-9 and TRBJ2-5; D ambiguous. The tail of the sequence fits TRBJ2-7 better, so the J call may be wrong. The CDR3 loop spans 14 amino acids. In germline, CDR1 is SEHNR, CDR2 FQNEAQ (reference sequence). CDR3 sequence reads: CASSLGQQPYEQYF. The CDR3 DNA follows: TGTGCCAGCAGCTTAGGGCAGCAACCCTACGAGCAGTACTTC.

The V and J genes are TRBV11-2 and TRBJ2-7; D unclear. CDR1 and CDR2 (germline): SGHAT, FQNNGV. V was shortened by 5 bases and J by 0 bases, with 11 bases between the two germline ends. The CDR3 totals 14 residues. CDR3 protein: CASSRFQSSYEQYF. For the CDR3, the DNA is TGTGCCAGCAGCCGGTTTCAGAGCTCCTACGAGCAGTACTTC.

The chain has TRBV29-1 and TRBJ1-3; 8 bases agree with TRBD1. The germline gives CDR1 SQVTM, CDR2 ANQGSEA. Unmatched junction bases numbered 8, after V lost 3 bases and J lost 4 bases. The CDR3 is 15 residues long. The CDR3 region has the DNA TGCAGCGTTGAGAGGTTCGGGACAGGAGGAAACACCATATATTTT. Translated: CSVERFGTGGNTIYF.

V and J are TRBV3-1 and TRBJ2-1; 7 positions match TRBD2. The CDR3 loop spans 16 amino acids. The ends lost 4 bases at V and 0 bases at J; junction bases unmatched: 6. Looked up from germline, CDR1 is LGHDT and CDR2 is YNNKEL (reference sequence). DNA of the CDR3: TGTGCCAGCAGCCCTGGCAGCGGGATCTCCTACAATGAGCAGTTCTTC. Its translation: CASSPGSGISYNEQFF.

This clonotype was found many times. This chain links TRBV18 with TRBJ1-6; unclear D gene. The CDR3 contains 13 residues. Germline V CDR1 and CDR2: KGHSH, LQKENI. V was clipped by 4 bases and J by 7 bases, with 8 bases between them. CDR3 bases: TGTGCCAGCTCACGCTCAGAGAATTCACCCCTCCACTTT. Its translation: CASSRSENSPLHF.

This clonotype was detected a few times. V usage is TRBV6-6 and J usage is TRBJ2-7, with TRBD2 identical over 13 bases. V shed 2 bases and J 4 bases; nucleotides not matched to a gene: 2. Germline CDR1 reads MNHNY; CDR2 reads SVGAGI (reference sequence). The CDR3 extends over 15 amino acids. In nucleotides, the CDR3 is TGTGCCAGCAGTTACCGGACTAGCGGGGGATACGAGCAGTACTTC. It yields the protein CASSYRTSGGYEQYF.